One and the same sample provided the 20 T cell receptor beta chains below, sequenced in a study of T cell responses to AZD1222 COVID-19 vaccine. Profiled with immunoSEQ multiplex PCR; TCRdb holds only in-frame clones, not every one. Altogether 110,000 to 150,000 clones are present, about 90% being singletons, with the ten largest covering just over 5.5%. Sequencing used peripheral blood, obtained on day 0 of AZD1222 vaccination. The receptors originated from an adult in good health.

The chain employs TRBV5-1 and TRBJ1-2; a possible D gene is TRBD1 (6 bases). This CDR3 comprises 13 residues. CDR1 and CDR2 from the germline V gene are SGHRS and YFSETQ. The V and J ends lost 4 bases and 7 bases respectively, with 14 bases between them. CDR3 nucleotides: TGCGCCAGCAGCCACCTGGACAGTCTTGGCTACACCTTC. This encodes CASSHLDSLGYTF.

The gene calls are TRBV10-3 and TRBJ1-2, with D perhaps TRBD1 (5 bases). Trimming cost V 0 bases and J 8 bases, with 13 bases left between them. The CDR3 sequence is 14 residues long. Germline V gene lookup returns CDR1 ENHRY and CDR2 SYGVKD. The DNA for the CDR3 is TGTGCCATCAGTGAGTCGTCGGGGGTGGGAGGCTACACCTTC. The encoded protein is CAISESSGVGGYTF.

The chain has TRBV18 and TRBJ1-4; D unresolved. This CDR3 has 13 residues. V was shortened by 5 bases and J by 5 bases, with 9 bases between the two germline ends. Germline V gene data show CDR1 as KGHSH and CDR2 as LQKENI. Here the CDR3 DNA reads TGTGCCAGCTCATCCACTGGGAATGAAAAACTGTTTTTT. Translation: CASSSTGNEKLFF. Full variable domain (missing parts from reference TRBV18 and TRBJ1-4): NAGVMQNPRHLVRRRGQEARLRCSPMKGHSHVYWYRQLPEEGLKFMVYLQKENIIDESGMPKERFSAEFPKEGPSILRIQQVVRGDSAAYFCASSSTGNEKLFFGSGTQLSVL.

The chain is built from TRBV9 and TRBJ1-6; the D gene is possibly TRBD1 (6 bases). This CDR3 has 14 amino acids. Trimming stripped 2 bases from V and 8 bases from J, with 11 bases between. The V gene's germline CDR1 is SGDLS and CDR2 YYNGEE. CDR3: CASSVTGWDSPLHF. Here the CDR3 DNA reads TGTGCCAGCAGCGTTACAGGGTGGGATTCACCCCTCCACTTT.

The chain joins TRBV27 to TRBJ2-3; D is possibly TRBD2 (5 bases). V was clipped by 10 bases and J by 2 bases, with 19 bases between them. The CDR3 is 15 residues long. Germline V gives CDR1 MNHEY, CDR2 SMNVEV (reference sequence). The CDR3 protein is CATLTAGSSTDTQYF. The CDR3, as DNA: TGTGCCACCCTGACGGCGGGTTCCTCCACAGATACGCAGTATTTT.

This chain joins TRBV9 and TRBJ1-4; no definite D call. V gave up 0 bases and J gave up 6 bases, with 9 bases separating them. The CDR3 has 14 amino acids. Germline V gene sequence: CDR1 SGDLS, CDR2 YYNGEE. The CDR3 protein is CASSVGVSHEKLFF. CDR3 in DNA: TGTGCCAGCAGCGTAGGCGTCAGCCATGAAAAACTGTTTTTT.

This chain connects TRBV19 to TRBJ2-7; 10 positions match TRBD1. Germline assignment: CDR1 LNHDA and CDR2 SQIVND (reference sequence). The CDR3 consists of 15 residues. V dropped 3 bases and J dropped 7; count of bases not matched to a gene: 9. DNA for the CDR3: TGTGCCAGTAGTATTAGGACAGGGGGTCCGGGGGAGCAGTACTTC. Translating gives CASSIRTGGPGEQYF.

V and J are TRBV10-3 and TRBJ2-2; TRBD1 matches at 7 bases. Germline loops: CDR1 ENHRY, CDR2 SYGVKD. There are 15 residues in the CDR3. V dropped 9 bases and J dropped 0; count of bases not matched to a gene: 7. The DNA of the CDR3 is TGTGCCATGAACCGACAGGGCCCGAACACCGGGGAGCTGTTTTTT. It codes for CAMNRQGPNTGELFF.

The chain has TRBV7-9 and TRBJ2-5; the match to TRBD1 covers 7 bases. CDR3 length equals 15 residues. Per germline, CDR1 SEHNR and CDR2 FQNEAQ (reference sequence). V lost 1 base and J lost 5; bases outside the gene matches: 7. CDR3 loop: CASSLGQGKGETQYF. CDR3 coding DNA: TGTGCCAGCAGCTTAGGACAGGGTAAAGGGGAGACCCAGTACTTC.

V and J are TRBV11-2 and TRBJ2-2; D may be TRBD2 (5 bases). Germline CDR1 SGHAT, CDR2 FQNNGV. This CDR3 spans 14 amino acids. Trimming took off 2 bases at V and 1 base at J, with 5 bases between the two ends. CDR3 sequence (DNA): TGTGCCAGCAGCTTAAGCGGGAACACCGGGGAGCTGTTTTTT. Translated, it gives CASSLSGNTGELFF.

This chain links TRBV6-5 with TRBJ1-3, with a tentative D call TRBD1 (6 bases). CDR3 length: 15 residues. V was trimmed by 5 bases and J by 0 bases, leaving 11 bases between them. CDR1 and CDR2 (germline): MNHEY, SVGAGI. The CDR3 nucleotides read TGTGCCAGCAGTCAGGGACAAAGCTCTGGAAACACCATATATTTT. Amino acid sequence: CASSQGQSSGNTIYF.

This sequence joins TRBV5-1 and TRBJ2-7, with TRBD2 identical over 15 bases. The CDR3 sequence is 17 residues long. With V trimmed by 4 bases and J by 3 bases, 8 bases remained unmatched. Germline lookup yields CDR1 SGHRS and CDR2 YFSETQ. The CDR3 loop is CASSPGLAGGVDYEQYF. The CDR3, as DNA: TGCGCCAGCAGCCCGGGACTAGCGGGAGGAGTTGACTACGAGCAGTACTTC.

The chain carries TRBV5-1 and TRBJ2-1; TRBD2 aligns across 10 bases. CDR1 and CDR2 from the germline V gene are SGHRS and YFSETQ. After removal of 7 bases from V and 5 bases from J, the junction contained 3 bases not matched to a gene. The CDR3 consists of 13 residues. The chain's CDR3 is CASRGLADNEQFF. CDR3 coding DNA: TGCGCCAGCCGAGGACTAGCGGACAATGAGCAGTTCTTC.

This chain joins TRBV9 and TRBJ2-6; either TRBD1 or TRBD2 may supply D (5 bases each). Deletions cut 3 bases from V and 0 bases from J, with 13 bases between. This CDR3 contains 17 residues. Germline CDR1 is SGDLS and CDR2 is YYNGEE. CDR3 sequence reads: CASSAELGGSGANVLTF. The CDR3 nucleotides read TGTGCCAGCAGCGCCGAGCTTGGGGGCTCTGGGGCCAACGTCCTGACTTTC. Using reference TRBV9 and TRBJ2-6 for the parts outside the CDR3, the full variable domain is DSGVTQTPKHLITATGQRVTLRCSPRSGDLSVYWYQQSLDQGLQFLIQYYNGEERAKGNILERFSAQQFPDLHSELNLSSLELGDSALYFCASSAELGGSGANVLTFGAGSRLTVL.

The chain uses TRBV7-9 and TRBJ2-7; 15 nucleotides agree with TRBD2. From germline, CDR1 is SEHNR and CDR2 FQNEAQ (reference sequence). V lost 5 bases and J lost 6; bases outside the gene matches: 5. The CDR3 sequence is 15 residues long. CDR3 coding DNA: TGTGCCAGCAGCCAAGGGACTAGCGGGAGGATCGAGCAGTACTTC. The encoded protein is CASSQGTSGRIEQYF.

This clone was seen a single time. The rearrangement links TRBV2 to TRBJ2-2; the match to TRBD2 covers 14 bases. Germline V lookup: CDR1 SNHLY, CDR2 FYNNEI. J gave up 9 bases and V 5 bases, and 14 bases lay outside the gene matches. This CDR3 has 18 amino acids. DNA for the CDR3: TGTGCCAGCAGTCCGGGACTAGCGGGAGCCGAGGAATTCAGGGAGCTGTTTTTT. Translating it yields CASSPGLAGAEEFRELFF.

V is TRBV20-1 and J is TRBJ2-1; D is undetermined. This CDR3 region has 15 residues. The V end lost 3 bases, the J end lost 4 bases, and 16 bases lay between the germline ends. The germline CDR1 and CDR2 sequences are DFQATT and SNEGSKA (reference sequence). The chain's CDR3 is CSASEARSLYNEQFF. The CDR3 DNA sequence: TGCAGTGCTAGTGAGGCTAGGAGCCTTTACAATGAGCAGTTCTTC.

This rearrangement joins TRBV7-6 to TRBJ2-7; TRBD2 is a possible D gene (7 bases). V was clipped by 5 bases and J by 3 bases, with 26 bases between them. The CDR3 is 18 amino acids. Germline loops: CDR1 SGHVS, CDR2 FNYEAQ. CDR3 nucleotide sequence: TGTGCCAGCAGCCCTTCCCTATCGCGGGGGCGGAGGAACTACGAGCAGTACTTC. Protein product: CASSPSLSRGRRNYEQYF.

The chain has TRBV28 and TRBJ2-1, with 11 bases aligning to TRBD2. The CDR3 has 16 amino acids. Trimming at V came to 7 bases and at J to 2 bases, leaving 7 bases not matched to a gene. CDR1 and CDR2 (germline): MDHEN, SYDVKM. The CDR3 DNA reads as TGTGCCAGCACCTCAATAGCGGGAGGGACCTACAATGAGCAGTTCTTC. Amino acid sequence: CASTSIAGGTYNEQFF.

This clone came up a few times. The V gene is TRBV6-4, the J gene TRBJ2-1; 9 nucleotides align to TRBD2. Germline V gene lookup returns CDR1 MRHNA and CDR2 SNTAGT. The CDR3 has 15 residues. V trimming: 4 bases; J trimming: 3 bases; junction bases outside the gene matches: 4. CDR3 amino acids: CASSVTSGGYNEQFF. Written as DNA, the CDR3 is TGTGCCAGCAGTGTGACTAGCGGAGGCTACAATGAGCAGTTCTTC.